The rows below give T cell receptor beta chains drawn from one sample of a study of T cells in narcolepsy. Profiling relied on immunoSEQ multiplex PCR, and the TCRdb table lists in-frame clones only, not all of them. The sample holds about 30,000 clones, roughly 80% seen once. The sample taken for sequencing was memory (CD45RA-) CD4+ T cells from blood. These receptor sequences come from a human donor in good health. CDR3s include the opening cysteine and the closing phenylalanine or tryptophan. Fields, in order: V gene, CDR3 length, J gene, clone size, D gene, CDR3 protein, CDR3 DNA. D genes are given only for firm matches. Clone size, where shown, is once, few, many, or a class for clones that have expanded.

v_gene: TRBV6-6; len: 16; j_gene: TRBJ1-5; abundance: NA; d_gene: NA; CDR3aa: CASRSGWGKGFQPQHF; CDR3nt: TGTGCCAGCAGATCAGGGTGGGGTAAGGGTTTTCAGCCCCAGCATTTT
v_gene: TRBV7-2; len: 15; j_gene: TRBJ1-5; abundance: once; d_gene: TRBD1; CDR3aa: CASSSGDRDNQPQHF; CDR3nt: TGTGCCAGCAGCTCGGGAGACAGGGACAATCAGCCCCAGCATTTT
v_gene: TRBV11-2; len: 14; j_gene: TRBJ2-3; abundance: NA; d_gene: NA; CDR3aa: CASRPGTVTDTQYF; CDR3nt: TGTGCCAGCAGGCCCGGGACCGTCACAGATACGCAGTATTTT
v_gene: TRBV6-6; len: 15; j_gene: TRBJ1-5; abundance: NA; d_gene: NA; CDR3aa: CASSHEGHSNQPQHF; CDR3nt: TGTGCCAGCAGTCATGAGGGGCATAGCAATCAGCCCCAGCATTTT
v_gene: TRBV7-9; len: 11; j_gene: TRBJ2-5; abundance: NA; d_gene: TRBD1; CDR3aa: CASSLGQGMDF; CDR3nt: TGTGCCAGCAGCTTGGGACAGGGGATGGACTTC
v_gene: TRBV6-6; len: 16; j_gene: TRBJ1-5; abundance: NA; d_gene: NA; CDR3aa: CASSYSPDSSNQPQHF; CDR3nt: TGTGCCAGCAGTTACTCCCCCGACAGTAGCAATCAGCCCCAGCATTTT
v_gene: TRBV6-5; len: 15; j_gene: TRBJ2-7; abundance: few; d_gene: NA; CDR3aa: CASSTPLQGSYEQYF; CDR3nt: TGTGCCAGCAGCACTCCACTCCAGGGATCCTACGAGCAGTACTTC
v_gene: TRBV5-4; len: 15; j_gene: TRBJ2-1; abundance: NA; d_gene: NA; CDR3aa: CASSLEAAKSNEQFF; CDR3nt: TGTGCCAGCAGCTTGGAGGCAGCTAAATCCAATGAGCAGTTCTTC
v_gene: TRBV7-2; len: 14; j_gene: TRBJ1-6; abundance: few; d_gene: NA; CDR3aa: CASSSRDGASPLHF; CDR3nt: TGTGCCAGCAGCTCCCGGGACGGCGCATCACCCCTCCACTTT
v_gene: TRBV5-6; len: 16; j_gene: TRBJ1-1; abundance: once; d_gene: TRBD1; CDR3aa: CASSLKTGGPNTEAFF; CDR3nt: TGTGCCAGCAGCTTGAAAACAGGGGGGCCGAACACTGAAGCTTTCTTT
v_gene: TRBV10-3; len: 13; j_gene: TRBJ1-6; abundance: few; d_gene: TRBD1; CDR3aa: CATGQGAKSPLHF; CDR3nt: TGTGCCACCGGACAGGGGGCTAAGTCACCCCTCCACTTT
v_gene: TRBV7-2; len: 14; j_gene: TRBJ1-5; abundance: NA; d_gene: NA; CDR3aa: CASSLAGPNQPQHF; CDR3nt: TGTGCCAGCAGCTTAGCAGGGCCCAATCAGCCCCAGCATTTT
v_gene: TRBV9; len: 17; j_gene: TRBJ2-6; abundance: few; d_gene: NA; CDR3aa: CASSLTGTAGGANVLTF; CDR3nt: TGTGCCAGCAGCCTGACGGGAACAGCTGGTGGGGCCAACGTCCTGACTTTC
v_gene: TRBV11-1; len: 16; j_gene: TRBJ1-4; abundance: NA; d_gene: TRBD1; CDR3aa: CASSPPGQGTNEKLFF; CDR3nt: TGTGCCAGCAGCCCCCCGGGACAGGGGACGAATGAAAAACTGTTTTTT
v_gene: TRBV7-9; len: 14; j_gene: TRBJ1-4; abundance: few; d_gene: NA; CDR3aa: CASSSQDLGEKLFF; CDR3nt: TGTGCCAGCAGCTCACAGGATTTAGGGGAAAAACTGTTTTTT
v_gene: TRBV6-1; len: 12; j_gene: TRBJ1-1; abundance: NA; d_gene: TRBD1; CDR3aa: CASRQQGTEAFF; CDR3nt: TGTGCCAGCAGGCAACAGGGGACTGAAGCTTTCTTT
v_gene: TRBV6-1; len: 14; j_gene: TRBJ2-1; abundance: NA; d_gene: TRBD1; CDR3aa: CASRGQGFYNEQFF; CDR3nt: TGTGCCAGCAGGGGACAGGGGTTTTACAATGAGCAGTTCTTC
v_gene: TRBV5-1; len: 18; j_gene: TRBJ1-1; abundance: NA; d_gene: TRBD1; CDR3aa: CASSPLGGRGVLDTEAFF; CDR3nt: TGCGCCAGCAGCCCTCTGGGGGGCAGGGGGGTCTTAGACACTGAAGCTTTCTTT
v_gene: TRBV30; len: 13; j_gene: TRBJ2-7; abundance: NA; d_gene: NA; CDR3aa: CAWSAVVSGEQYF; CDR3nt: TGTGCCTGGAGTGCCGTAGTATCGGGAGAGCAGTACTTC
v_gene: TRBV28; len: 13; j_gene: TRBJ1-6; abundance: NA; d_gene: NA; CDR3aa: CAAGLPYNSPLHF; CDR3nt: TGTGCGGCAGGGCTCCCCTATAATTCACCCCTCCACTTT
v_gene: TRBV5-8; len: 16; j_gene: TRBJ2-3; abundance: NA; d_gene: TRBD2; CDR3aa: CASSFIAGAFTDTQYF; CDR3nt: TGTGCCAGCAGCTTTATAGCGGGGGCCTTCACAGATACGCAGTATTTT
v_gene: TRBV6-5; len: 16; j_gene: TRBJ2-3; abundance: NA; d_gene: TRBD1; CDR3aa: CASSFTGGQSTDTQYF; CDR3nt: TGTGCCAGCAGTTTTACAGGGGGCCAGAGCACAGATACGCAGTATTTT
v_gene: TRBV18; len: 14; j_gene: TRBJ2-1; abundance: NA; d_gene: NA; CDR3aa: CASSPRVEGDEQFF; CDR3nt: TGTGCCAGCTCACCACGAGTTGAGGGCGATGAGCAGTTCTTC